This T cell receptor (beta chain) was captured in a study of T cell responses to AZD1222 COVID-19 vaccine. General study results and limits: Targets within unmutated variant regions were reportedly found for nearly half of spike-specific TCRs. Repertoire samples came only from after the peak T cell response. Increases in Spike-specific TCR breadth and depth were seen after two AZD1222 doses.

Unmatched junction bases numbered 1, after V lost 8 bases and J lost 3 bases. The CDR3 is made up of 13 amino acids. Concerning this clone: Antigen unknown.

Profiled with immunoSEQ multiplex PCR; TCRdb holds only in-frame clones, not every one. Here the sample spans some 130,000 clones, 70% to 90% being singletons. The chain carries TRBV12-3 or TRBV12-4 and TRBJ2-7; 13 bases are shared with TRBD2. The receptor was isolated from an adult in good health. The specimen comprised peripheral blood, sampled on day 0 of AZD1222 vaccination. For the CDR3, the DNA is TGTGCCAGCGGACTAGCGGGGGACTACGAGCAGTACTTC. Translated: CASGLAGDYEQYF.